A selection of T cell receptor beta chains follows, all from one sample in a study of cytomegalovirus exposure and HLA in healthy donors. Profiling relied on immunoSEQ multiplex PCR, and the TCRdb table lists in-frame clones only, not all of them. The table has hundreds of thousands of clones, around nine tenths seen once. The sample comprised PBMCs. All receptors derive from a woman aged 18 to 35 in good health and CMV-seropositive. The CDR3 runs from the conserved cysteine through the conserved F or W. Each record gives: clone size, J gene, V gene, D gene, CDR3 DNA, CDR3 protein. A D gene is named only where the DNA matches it firmly. Clone sizes are given selectively: once, few, many, or a class where the clone is expanded.

. TRBJ2-7 TRBV30 TRBD2 TGTGCCTGGGAGCAAAGCGGGGCTGGGTACGAGCAGTACTTC CAWEQSGAGYEQYF
. TRBJ2-7 TRBV11-2 . TGTGCCAGCAGCTTTGGGCACCCAGTCTACGAGCAGTACTTC CASSFGHPVYEQYF
few TRBJ2-1 TRBV27 . TGTGCCAGCAGTGGAGGTTCGTTCGATGAGCAGTTCTTC CASSGGSFDEQFF
few TRBJ1-2 TRBV6-6 TRBD1 TGTGCCAGCAGTTACGGGACAGGTTACTATGGCTACACCTTC CASSYGTGYYGYTF
. TRBJ1-2 TRBV4-1 . TGCGCCAGCAGCCAAGATACAGGAGTACGGCGACCCCTCTATGGCTACACCTTC CASSQDTGVRRPLYGYTF
. TRBJ1-2 TRBV19 . TGTGCCAGTAGTATCTTGTGGGGGCTAGAGGGCTACACCTTC CASSILWGLEGYTF
. TRBJ2-7 TRBV19 TRBD2 TGTGCCAGTAGTACGGCGGGAGGGAGAGAGCAGTACTTC CASSTAGGREQYF
. TRBJ1-2 TRBV6-5 . TGTGCCAGCAGTACAGCGGGGGGGGCTGGAGGCTACACCTTC CASSTAGGAGGYTF
. TRBJ2-7 TRBV30 . TGTGCCTGGAAAGGGGCAGGGGACCCCCACGAGCAGTACTTC CAWKGAGDPHEQYF
. TRBJ2-7 TRBV6-1 TRBD1 TGTGCCAGCAGTCCATTCGGGACAGGGGGCAACGAGCAGTACTTC CASSPFGTGGNEQYF
. TRBJ2-5 TRBV23-1 TRBD2 TGCGCCAGCAGTCAATTGGGACTAGCGGCCCAAGAGACCCAGTACTTC CASSQLGLAAQETQYF
. TRBJ2-2 TRBV27 . TGTGCCAGCAAATACAGGGCCTACACCGGGGAGCTGTTTTTT CASKYRAYTGELFF
. TRBJ2-1 TRBV28 . TGTGCCAGCAACCCGGGGTACAATGAGCAGTTCTTC CASNPGYNEQFF
. TRBJ2-7 TRBV7-2 . TGTGCCAGCAGCTTGGGCACGATTAGCTACGAGCAGTACTTC CASSLGTISYEQYF
. TRBJ1-3 TRBV7-2 . TGTGCCAGCAGCTTACAGTCCTCTGGAAACACCATATATTTT CASSLQSSGNTIYF
. TRBJ2-1 TRBV5-1 TRBD2 TGCGCCAGCAGCCCATTAGCGGGAGAATACAATGAGCAGTTCTTC CASSPLAGEYNEQFF
. TRBJ2-1 TRBV27 TRBD1 TGTGCCAGCACCGGGGGACAGGGTTTTTATGAGCAGTTCTTC CASTGGQGFYEQFF
. TRBJ2-1 TRBV5-8 TRBD1 TGTGCCAGCAGCTGGCCGGGACAGACCTACAATGAGCAGTTCTTC CASSWPGQTYNEQFF
. TRBJ2-1 TRBV27 TRBD2 TGTGCCAGCAGTCCCGAGCGGGAGGTTGTTAATGAGCAGTTCTTC CASSPEREVVNEQFF
. TRBJ1-1 TRBV28 . TGTGCCAGCAGTTCCCCCCCCATGAACACTGAAGCTTTCTTT CASSSPPMNTEAFF
. TRBJ1-1 TRBV13 . TGTGCCAGCAGCTCCTATGCCAGGGCGAACACTGAAGCTTTCTTT CASSSYARANTEAFF
. TRBJ2-7 TRBV27 . TGTGCCAGCAGTTTAAATGGACAGCCCCTCGAGCAGTACTTC CASSLNGQPLEQYF
. TRBJ2-5 TRBV28 . TGTGCCAGCAACAGGGGGAGGGCGGGAGAGACCCAGTACTTC CASNRGRAGETQYF
. TRBJ2-7 TRBV5-4 TRBD2 TGTGCCAGCAGCTTGTTGCGGGAGGGGGGGAACGAGCAGTACTTC CASSLLREGGNEQYF
. TRBJ2-1 TRBV4-2 . TGTGCCAGCAGCCAAGAGCCCGGCGGGTGGAATGAGCAGTTCTTC CASSQEPGGWNEQFF
. TRBJ2-7 TRBV29-1 . TGCAGCGTTGTCGTGCGGGGCAATTCGGGGGAGCAGTACTTC CSVVVRGNSGEQYF
. TRBJ2-7 TRBV5-4 TRBD1 TGTGCCAGCAGCTCGCCCCGGACAGGGGGCTCCTACGAGCAGTACTTC CASSSPRTGGSYEQYF
. TRBJ2-3 TRBV4-1 TRBD1 TGCGCCTACCGGGACAGAGTTACCACAGATACGCAGTATTTT CAYRDRVTTDTQYF
. TRBJ2-1 TRBV18 TRBD2 TGTGCCAGCTCACAGACTAGCGGGAGTGATGAGCAGTTCTTC CASSQTSGSDEQFF
. TRBJ1-1 TRBV6-1 . TGTGCCAGCAGTTTACAGGGTAGGGGAACTGAAGCTTTCTTT CASSLQGRGTEAFF
. TRBJ2-3 TRBV10-1 TRBD2 TGCGCCAGCAGTGAGTCGGTTAGCGGGATCACAGATACGCAGTATTTT CASSESVSGITDTQYF
. TRBJ1-3 TRBV6-5 TRBD1 TGTGCCAGCGGATCCGGGACAGACTCTGGAAACACCATATATTTT CASGSGTDSGNTIYF
once TRBJ2-7 TRBV29-1 TRBD1 TGCAGCTCGGGACAGGGAGGAGGCGAGCAGTACTTC CSSGQGGGEQYF
. TRBJ2-2 TRBV29-1 . TGCAGCGTTCGGGGCGGAGGGGGGGCCGGGGAGCTGTTTTTT CSVRGGGGAGELFF
. TRBJ2-7 TRBV25-1 . TGTGCCAGCAGTGACCGAGCACTGTACTTC CASSDRALYF
. TRBJ2-1 TRBV5-1 . TGCGCCAGCAGCTTTACTAGCAATGAGCAGTTCTTC CASSFTSNEQFF
. TRBJ2-3 TRBV5-4 TRBD1 TGTGCCAGCAGCTTGGTCGGGACAGGCTACGATACGCAGTATTTT CASSLVGTGYDTQYF
few TRBJ1-4 TRBV27 TRBD1 TGTGCCAGCACTACCATGGACAGGGTTGGAGAAAAACTGTTTTTT CASTTMDRVGEKLFF
. TRBJ2-3 TRBV6-6 TRBD1 TGTGCCAGCAGTACGGGACAGGCCTACACAGATACGCAGTATTTT CASSTGQAYTDTQYF
few TRBJ1-2 TRBV4-1 TRBD1 TGCGCCAGCAGCCTCGGACAGGGGGCTTCCTATGGCTACACCTTC CASSLGQGASYGYTF
. TRBJ2-1 TRBV27 TRBD2 TGTGCCAGCAGTCCGGGACTAGCGGGAGAGGGGTCCTACAATGAGCAGTTCTTC CASSPGLAGEGSYNEQFF
. TRBJ2-5 TRBV28 TRBD2 TGTGCCAGCAGCCGGACTAGTAGGGAGACCCAGTACTTC CASSRTSRETQYF
. TRBJ1-1 TRBV15 . TGTGCCACCAGCAGAGACGGGGTGAATGCTTTCTTT CATSRDGVNAFF
once TRBJ2-1 TRBV11-2 . TGTGCCAGCAGCTTATTGGCGGGGCAGGCTGAGCAGTTCTTC CASSLLAGQAEQFF
. TRBJ1-1 TRBV5-1 TRBD1 TGCGCCAGCAGCTTGGGGAGGGACAGGGGGTCAGCTTTCTTT CASSLGRDRGSAFF
few TRBJ1-1 TRBV5-1 . TGCGCCAGCAGCTCCCTGGACAGTTACACTGAAGCTTTCTTT CASSSLDSYTEAFF
. TRBJ2-7 TRBV28 TRBD1 TGTGCCAGCAGTCGGGACAGGGGAATCGACGAGCAGTACTTC CASSRDRGIDEQYF
. TRBJ2-1 TRBV5-1 TRBD2 TGCGCCAGCAGAGGGTTAGCGGGAGACCACAATGAGCAGTTCTTC CASRGLAGDHNEQFF
. TRBJ1-3 TRBV9 . TGTGCCAGCAGCGTAGACCTCGGGGGTGGAAACACCATATATTTT CASSVDLGGGNTIYF
. TRBJ2-1 TRBV9 . TGTGCCAGCAGCGTAAAGGTGGCGGAAACTAACAATGAGCAGTTCTTC CASSVKVAETNNEQFF
. TRBJ1-1 TRBV25-1 . TGTGCCAGCAGTACTGAACTCTCGGGGGCTGAAGCTTTCTTT CASSTELSGAEAFF